Below are 27 T cell receptor beta chains sequenced from a single sample in a study of shared clonotypes between healthy human individuals. CD45RO negativity and positive selection for CCR7 defined naive CD8 cells, a population that excluded terminally differentiated effector memory CD45RA+ cells. Assay used: immunoSEQ multiplex PCR; TCRdb lists only in-frame clones, some missing. The sample lists roughly 770,000 clones; just over 95% were seen once. The source material was naive CD8+ T cells sorted from blood. All receptors come from a man younger than 40 in good health.

The rearrangement links TRBV7-8 to TRBJ1-3; the D gene is possibly TRBD1 (6 bases). This CDR3 region has 13 residues. The germline CDR1 and CDR2 sequences are SGHVS and FQNEAQ. The ends were cut back, 6 bases at V and 0 bases at J, with 6 bases in the middle. The CDR3 here is CASRDSSGNTIYF. CDR3 bases: TGTGCCAGCAGGGACAGCTCTGGAAACACCATATATTTT.

A single count supports this clone. CDR3 DNA: TGTGCCAGCAGCTTTGGGACAGGGGCCTACGAGCAGTACTTC. Amino acids: CASSFGTGAYEQYF. The chain recombines TRBV11-2 with TRBJ2-7; 10 nucleotides agree with TRBD1. Germline lookup yields CDR1 SGHAT and CDR2 FQNNGV. CDR3 length: 14 residues. V shed 3 bases, J shed 2 bases, and the junction held 1 base outside the gene matches.

V and J are TRBV5-1 and TRBJ2-2, with 7 bases lining up with TRBD2. The CDR3 runs to 16 residues. From germline, CDR1 is SGHRS and CDR2 YFSETQ. V gave up 2 bases and J gave up 4 bases; unmatched junction bases: 8. CDR3 coding DNA: TGCGCCAGCAGCTTCCCGCTAGCGGCCCTCACCGGGGAGCTGTTTTTT. Translation gives CASSFPLAALTGELFF.

V gene TRBV19 combines with J gene TRBJ1-2, with D unresolved. The length of the CDR3 is 13 residues. V gave up 3 bases and J gave up 6 bases, with 11 bases separating them. The V gene's germline CDR1 is LNHDA and CDR2 SQIVND (reference sequence). CDR3 sequence: CASSIHPLDGYTF. CDR3 coding DNA: TGTGCCAGTAGTATCCACCCCCTGGATGGCTACACCTTC. The variable domain in full, completed from reference TRBV19 and TRBJ1-2, reads DGGITQSPKYLFRKEGQNVTLSCEQNLNHDAMYWYRQDPGQGLRLIYYSQIVNDFQKGDIAEGYSVSREKKESFPLTVTSAQKNPTAFYLCASSIHPLDGYTFGSGTRLTVV.

The V call is TRBV27, the J call TRBJ2-5; TRBD1 is a possible D gene (6 bases). The germline V and J ends were trimmed by 1 base and 0 bases, with 9 bases remaining between them. The CDR3 spans 15 residues. Per the germline V gene, CDR1 is MNHEY and CDR2 is SMNVEV (reference sequence). CDR3 sequence (DNA): TGTGCCAGCAGTTTATTACCAGGGGACCAAGAGACCCAGTACTTC. Amino acid sequence: CASSLLPGDQETQYF.

The chain has TRBV14 and TRBJ2-1, with 11 bases fitting TRBD2. The length of the CDR3 is 15 residues. The V gene end was trimmed by 5 bases and the J gene end by 10 bases; junction bases not matched to a gene: 10. From germline, CDR1 is SGHDN and CDR2 FVKESK. CDR3 DNA sequence: TGTGCCAGCAGCTCCCTAGCGGGAGGACCTTTCGAGCAGTTCTTC. This encodes CASSSLAGGPFEQFF.

J is TRBJ2-7 and V is TRBV10-3; 15 nucleotides match TRBD2. The CDR3 spans 16 residues. Trimming cost V 4 bases and J 5 bases; bases outside gene matches: 6. Germline loops: CDR1 ENHRY, CDR2 SYGVKD. The CDR3 DNA sequence: TGTGCCATCAGTGGGACTAGCGGGAGGGCGATCGACGAGCAGTACTTC. Its protein product is CAISGTSGRAIDEQYF.

The chain couples TRBV4-1 to TRBJ2-5; D is perhaps TRBD1 or TRBD2 (5 bases each). Trimming stripped 5 bases from V and 5 bases from J, with 15 bases between. The CDR3 totals 14 residues. Germline-derived CDR1 and CDR2 are MGHRA and YSYEKL. The CDR3 sequence: CASSSVVGAETQYF. DNA of the CDR3: TGCGCCAGCAGCTCCGTTGTCGGGGCGGAGACCCAGTACTTC.

V is TRBV7-9 and J is TRBJ1-5; 7 positions agree with TRBD1. This CDR3 is 14 amino acids long. V was pared by 5 bases and J by 9 bases, with 10 bases of the junction left unmatched. CDR1 SEHNR and CDR2 FQNEAQ come from the germline V gene (reference sequence). The DNA of the CDR3 is TGTGCCAGCAGCCCTTCGACAGGGTCAGGGCCCCAGCATTTT. It yields the protein CASSPSTGSGPQHF.

V gene TRBV2 combines with J gene TRBJ2-1, with a possible D match to TRBD1 (7 bases). V gave up 5 bases and J gave up 10 bases, with 18 bases separating them. Per germline, CDR1 SNHLY and CDR2 FYNNEI. The CDR3 totals 14 residues. The chain's CDR3 is CASSPGGSYGEQFF. In DNA form, the CDR3 reads TGTGCCAGCAGTCCAGGGGGGTCCTATGGGGAGCAGTTCTTC. Looking up the rest from reference TRBV2 and TRBJ2-1 gives the full variable domain: EPEVTQTPSHQVTQMGQEVILRCVPISNHLYFYWYRQILGQKVEFLVSFYNNEISEKSEIFDDQFSVERPDGSNFTLKIRSTKLEDSAMYFCASSPGGSYGEQFFGPGTRLTVL.

V usage is TRBV6-5 and J usage is TRBJ1-1; D is unresolved. Trimming shortened V by 9 bases and J by 7 bases, and 15 bases separated the two germline ends. The germline V gene has CDR1 MNHEY and CDR2 SVGAGI. The CDR3 has 12 residues. The CDR3 protein is CASVLTDGEAFF. The CDR3 DNA reads TGTGCCAGTGTGTTGACGGACGGTGAAGCTTTCTTT.

The V gene is TRBV10-3, the J gene TRBJ2-1, with TRBD2 identical over 8 bases. J lost 7 bases, V lost 7 bases, and 9 bases had no gene match. CDR3 size: 14 residues. CDR1 is ENHRY and CDR2 is SYGVKD in the germline V gene. CDR3 residues: CAITEAGESNEQFF. The DNA for the CDR3 is TGTGCCATCACAGAAGCGGGAGAGTCGAATGAGCAGTTCTTC.

The V gene is TRBV11-2, the J gene TRBJ2-3, with 10 bases matching TRBD2. Per germline, CDR1 SGHAT and CDR2 FQNNGV. CDR3 length: 17 residues. Trimming at V came to 0 bases and at J to 5 bases, leaving 8 bases not matched to a gene. Here the CDR3 DNA reads TGTGCCAGCAGCTTAGAAACGGGACTAGCGACAGGAGATACGCAGTATTTT. It translates to CASSLETGLATGDTQYF.

This clone has just a few counts. Different DNA sequences within this sample yield the same CDR3. V gene TRBV5-1 combines with J gene TRBJ2-7, with 7 bases lining up with TRBD2. CDR3 length equals 14 residues. V shed 0 bases and J 3 bases; nucleotides not matched to a gene: 3. Germline assignment: CDR1 SGHRS and CDR2 YFSETQ. CDR3 loop: CASSLAGLNYEQYF. CDR3 coding DNA: TGCGCCAGCAGCTTGGCGGGACTAAACTACGAGCAGTACTTC.

This chain links TRBV9 with TRBJ2-1; D may be TRBD1 or TRBD2 (7 bases each). The CDR3 spans 17 residues. The germline CDR1 and CDR2 sequences are SGDLS and YYNGEE. Trimming cost V 2 bases and J 8 bases, with 23 bases left between them. Written as DNA, the CDR3 is TGTGCCAGCAGCGTGGGGACAGCCGACCGCGGGAGCGATGAGCAGTTCTTC. Protein: CASSVGTADRGSDEQFF.

The V call is TRBV10-1, the J call TRBJ2-2; D is ambiguous. The CDR3 is 11 amino acids. V lost 3 bases, J lost 4 bases, and 0 bases lay in between. Germline lookup yields CDR1 WNHNN and CDR2 SYGVQD (reference sequence). This chain's CDR3 is CASSDTGELFF. As DNA, the CDR3 is TGCGCCAGCAGTGACACCGGGGAGCTGTTTTTT.

As for this clone: This CDR3 is also generated by other DNA sequences in the sample. CDR3 sequence (DNA): TGTGCCAGCAGCGTAGGAACAGGGGGGAATCAGCCCCAGCATTTT. It is translated as CASSVGTGGNQPQHF. V usage is TRBV9 and J usage is TRBJ1-5, with 8 nucleotides matching TRBD1. This CDR3 has 15 residues. CDR1 is SGDLS, CDR2 YYNGEE, per germline. Trimming took 0 bases from V and 4 from J; bases not matched to a gene: 3.

The chain has TRBV2 and TRBJ1-1, with 8 bases fitting TRBD1. There are 11 residues in the CDR3. Looked up from germline, CDR1 is SNHLY and CDR2 is FYNNEI. Trimming at V came to 6 bases and at J to 10 bases, leaving 4 bases not matched to a gene. CDR3 sequence reads: CASRDRVGAFF. The CDR3, as DNA: TGTGCCAGCAGGGACAGGGTAGGAGCTTTCTTT.

This chain joins TRBV9 and TRBJ2-7; perhaps TRBD1 as D (5 bases). Trimming took off 0 bases at V and 1 base at J, with 23 bases between the two ends. This CDR3 contains 19 residues. Germline assignment: CDR1 SGDLS and CDR2 YYNGEE. CDR3 residues: CASSVEPGSGLTPSYEQYF. CDR3 nucleotides: TGTGCCAGCAGCGTAGAGCCAGGATCAGGGCTAACTCCTTCCTACGAGCAGTACTTC.

The chain combines TRBV5-5 with TRBJ1-4; no definite D call. Germline V gene sequence: CDR1 SGHKS, CDR2 YYEKEE (reference sequence). V was clipped by 1 base and J by 8 bases, with 9 bases between them. The CDR3 loop spans 13 amino acids. In DNA form, the CDR3 reads TGTGCCAGCAGCTTGTGGGATTCGGAAAAACTGTTTTTT. Translating it yields CASSLWDSEKLFF.

Comments on this clone: The same CDR3 also results from other DNA sequences found in this sample. V and J are TRBV19 and TRBJ2-5; 12 bases fit TRBD1. The CDR3 is 14 amino acids. V gave up 4 bases and J gave up 5 bases; unmatched junction bases: 2. Looked up from germline, CDR1 is LNHDA and CDR2 is SQIVND (reference sequence). CDR3 DNA: TGTGCCAGTAGTACCGGGACAGGGGGCGAGACCCAGTACTTC. Translated: CASSTGTGGETQYF.

This chain joins TRBV19 and TRBJ2-1; D possibly matches TRBD1 or TRBD2 (5 bases each). Trimming shortened V by 0 bases and J by 0 bases, and 9 bases separated the two germline ends. Germline V gene data show CDR1 as LNHDA and CDR2 as SQIVND (reference sequence). The CDR3 contains 16 residues. Here the CDR3 DNA reads TGTGCCAGTAGTATAGAAGGGACGCACTCCTACAATGAGCAGTTCTTC. Protein sequence: CASSIEGTHSYNEQFF.

The CDR3 reads CASSPPRVAHNEQFF. CDR3 DNA: TGTGCCAGCAGCCCACCCAGGGTGGCCCACAATGAGCAGTTCTTC. This rearrangement joins TRBV9 to TRBJ2-1; perhaps TRBD1 as D (5 bases). CDR1 and CDR2 from the germline V gene are SGDLS and YYNGEE. V gave up 4 bases and J gave up 5 bases, with 16 bases separating them. The CDR3 totals 15 residues.

The chain has TRBV4-2 and TRBJ2-3; TRBD2 matches 9 bases. The CDR3 spans 18 residues. Trimming removed 0 bases from V and 5 bases from J; junction bases left unmatched: 12. CDR1 and CDR2 from the germline V gene are LGHNA and YNFKEQ. In DNA form, the CDR3 reads TGTGCCAGCAGCCAAGATGCCGCAGCGGGGGGACTGCTAGATACGCAGTATTTT. Its protein product is CASSQDAAAGGLLDTQYF.

The chain has TRBV27 and TRBJ2-4; D is uncertain. This CDR3 has 13 amino acids. V was cut by 5 bases and J by 0 bases, with 5 bases left in between. CDR1 is MNHEY, CDR2 SMNVEV, per germline (reference sequence). CDR3 in DNA: TGTGCCAGCAGTCCCCTAGCCAAAAACATTCAGTACTTC. Protein: CASSPLAKNIQYF.

The chain has TRBV7-3 and TRBJ2-7; no clear D gene. V was clipped by 3 bases and J by 0 bases, with 6 bases between them. Germline V CDR1 and CDR2: SGHTA, FQGTGA. CDR3 size: 13 residues. CDR3 sequence: CASSLDVSYEQYF. For the CDR3, the DNA is TGTGCCAGCAGCTTGGATGTCTCCTACGAGCAGTACTTC.

Only one count was recorded for this clone. The chain joins TRBV9 to TRBJ2-7, with a weak D call TRBD2 (6 bases). V lost 3 bases and J lost 2, with 12 bases in between. The germline gives CDR1 SGDLS, CDR2 YYNGEE. The CDR3 has 14 amino acids. The CDR3 region is CASSGSGVPYEQYF. CDR3 bases: TGTGCCAGCAGCGGTAGCGGAGTCCCCTACGAGCAGTACTTC.